The present T cell receptor beta chain was sequenced within a study of T cell changes during pregnancy in multiple sclerosis (dated by TCRdb to between 2018 and 2021). Regarding the study in general: In women with multiple sclerosis, the researchers looked at how the T cell repertoire shifted as pregnancy progressed.

The library was made by the immunoSEQ multiplex PCR assay. Imported from immuneACCESS, the table was reduced by TCRdb to in-frame sequences with V and J called. These copies leave out some clones; in studies compared against another copy, an unresolved V gene accounts for under half, and the cause of the remainder is not known. A total of some 120,000 clones appear in this sample, 96% of them only once. The ten top clones hold over 0.35% of the sample. Note on this clone: What this receptor recognizes is not known. Base-call qualities are not available, and no considerably larger clone is one nucleotide away.

This receptor was taken from a female donor with multiple sclerosis, enrolled in a pregnancy study. The specimen was peripheral blood, collected after pregnancy.

Read as DNA, the sequence is TGTGCCAGCACTCGCCGGGACAGAGAATTTGAAGCTTTCTTT. Translated, this gives CASTRRDREFEAFF. Here the chain combines TRBV28 and TRBJ1-1; TRBD1 lines up with 7 middle nucleotides. Spanning cysteine to phenylalanine, the CDR3 consists of 14 amino acids. The kept DNA is CDR3 alone, 42 bases in frame from the first base. CDR1 MDHEN and CDR2 SYDVKM are derived from the germline V gene. V trim: 7 bases; J trim: 7 bases; unmatched bases: 12.